This T cell receptor beta chain emerged from a study of cytomegalovirus exposure and HLA in healthy donors. Points from the study as a whole: Using a false discovery rate of 0.05, a later analysis showed that 15,000 to 20,000 TCR beta sequences were associated with HLA alleles. Previously analyzed data showed that most TCR beta V segments were productive at a frequency of about 87% or about 30%. One variant, a missense change in DCLRE1C, was linked in a later analysis to TCR beta V- and J-gene trimming.

PCR amplification relied on 60 Vbeta primers (plus 13 Jbeta primers). Clones were sequenced by immunoSEQ multiplex PCR, and TCRdb holds only the in-frame ones, with some missing. This sample has about 160,000 clones; 75% to 90% occur once, and the top ten carry roughly 4%. With respect to this clone: Its antigen is as yet unknown.

Germline CDR1 reads SGHAT; CDR2 reads FQNNGV. The CDR3 spans 16 residues. Unmatched junction bases numbered 10, after V lost 5 bases and J lost 9 bases. The receptor's source is a man between 50 and 59 years old in good health and CMV-seropositive. The sequencing input was PBMCs. The chain joins TRBV11-2 to TRBJ2-3; 14 nucleotides align to TRBD2. Here the CDR3 reads CASSPGLAGGGWTQYF. Written as DNA, the CDR3 is TGTGCCAGCAGCCCAGGACTAGCGGGGGGCGGGTGGACGCAGTATTTT.